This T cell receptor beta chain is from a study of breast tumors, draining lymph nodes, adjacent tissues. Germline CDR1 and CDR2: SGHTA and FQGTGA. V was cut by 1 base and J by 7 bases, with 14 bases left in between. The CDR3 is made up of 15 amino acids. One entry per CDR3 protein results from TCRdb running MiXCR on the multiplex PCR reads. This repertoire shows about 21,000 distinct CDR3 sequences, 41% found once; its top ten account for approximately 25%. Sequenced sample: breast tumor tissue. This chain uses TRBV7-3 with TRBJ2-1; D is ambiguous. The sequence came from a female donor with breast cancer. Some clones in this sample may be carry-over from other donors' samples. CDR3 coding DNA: TGTGCCAGCAGCTTAAGCGCCATAGGACGTAATGAGCAGTTCTTC. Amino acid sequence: CASSLSAIGRNEQFF.